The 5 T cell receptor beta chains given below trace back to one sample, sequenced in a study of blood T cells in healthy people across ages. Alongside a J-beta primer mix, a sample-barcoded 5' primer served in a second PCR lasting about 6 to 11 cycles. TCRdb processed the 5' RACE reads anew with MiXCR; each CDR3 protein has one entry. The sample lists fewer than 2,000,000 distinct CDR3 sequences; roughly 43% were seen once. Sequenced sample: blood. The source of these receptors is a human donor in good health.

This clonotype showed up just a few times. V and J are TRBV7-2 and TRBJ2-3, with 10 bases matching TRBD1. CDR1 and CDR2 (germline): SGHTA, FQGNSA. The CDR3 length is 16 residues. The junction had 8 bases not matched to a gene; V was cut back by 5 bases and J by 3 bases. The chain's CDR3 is CASSPRTGGNTDTQYF. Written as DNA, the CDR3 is TGTGCCAGCAGCCCCCGGACAGGGGGAAATACAGATACGCAGTATTTT.

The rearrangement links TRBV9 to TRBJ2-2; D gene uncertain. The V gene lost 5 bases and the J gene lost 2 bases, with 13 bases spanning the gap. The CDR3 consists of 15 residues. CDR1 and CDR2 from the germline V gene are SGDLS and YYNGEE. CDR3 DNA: TGTGCCAGCAGTGAAACCGGTCTTAACACCGGGGAGCTGTTTTTT. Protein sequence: CASSETGLNTGELFF.

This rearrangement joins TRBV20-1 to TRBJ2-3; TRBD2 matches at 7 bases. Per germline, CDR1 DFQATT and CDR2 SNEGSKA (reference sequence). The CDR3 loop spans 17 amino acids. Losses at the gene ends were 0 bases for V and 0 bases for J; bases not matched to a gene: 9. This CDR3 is CSARDLVGGISTDTQYF. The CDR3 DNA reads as TGCAGTGCTAGAGATCTGGTCGGGGGGATAAGCACAGATACGCAGTATTTT.

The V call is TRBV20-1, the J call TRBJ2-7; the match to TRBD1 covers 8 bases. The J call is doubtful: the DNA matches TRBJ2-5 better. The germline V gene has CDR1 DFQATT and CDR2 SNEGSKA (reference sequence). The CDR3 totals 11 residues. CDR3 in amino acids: CSLDREETQYF. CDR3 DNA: TGCAGTTTGGACAGGGAAGAGACCCAGTACTTC.

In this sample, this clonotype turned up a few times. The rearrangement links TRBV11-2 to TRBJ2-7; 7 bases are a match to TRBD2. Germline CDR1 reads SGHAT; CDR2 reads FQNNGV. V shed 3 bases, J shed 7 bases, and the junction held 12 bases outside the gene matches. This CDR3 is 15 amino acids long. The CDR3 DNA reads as TGTGCCAGCAGCTTTTACGGGGGGTCTATCTATGAGCAGTACTTC. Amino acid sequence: CASSFYGGSIYEQYF. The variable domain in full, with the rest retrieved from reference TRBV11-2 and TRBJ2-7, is EAGVAQSPRYKIIEKRQSVAFWCNPISGHATLYWYQQILGQGPKLLIQFQNNGVVDDSQLPKDRFSAERLKGVDSTLKIQPAKLEDSAVYLCASSFYGGSIYEQYFGPGTRLTVT.